Below are 26 T cell receptor beta chains sequenced from a single sample in a study of T and B cells in COVID-19 patients. Multiplex PCR with BIOMED2 TRB-A/B primer pools amplified TRB rearrangements. A single record per CDR3 protein comes from TCRdb applying MiXCR to the multiplex PCR reads. In the table there are about 17,000 distinct CDR3 sequences, 25% to 35% of which are singletons. From blood, about 250-500 ng of genomic DNA served as TRB template. What was sequenced was blood. The receptors originated from a human donor who had recovered from COVID-19.

The table lists this clonotype with a few counts. The rearrangement joins TRBV5-1 to TRBJ2-2; 8 bases align to TRBD1. The V gene end was trimmed by 4 bases and the J gene end by 7 bases; junction bases not matched to a gene: 12. The CDR3 length is 16 residues. In germline, CDR1 is SGHRS, CDR2 YFSETQ. The CDR3 sequence: CASSGQGALTLGELFF. The DNA for the CDR3 is TGCGCCAGCAGCGGACAGGGCGCCCTAACACTCGGGGAGCTGTTTTTT.

This clonotype counts as medium-sized. CDR3 amino acids: CSVVTGESSTEAFF. The CDR3 nucleotides read TGCAGCGTTGTAACAGGGGAATCCTCCACTGAAGCTTTCTTT. The chain uses TRBV29-1 and TRBJ1-1; 7 positions match TRBD1. J lost 4 bases, V lost 4 bases, and 9 bases had no gene match. This CDR3 is built from 14 residues. Germline CDR1 is SQVTM and CDR2 is ANQGSEA.

The CDR3 bases are TGTGCCACCAGGGAGTATAGAACCGGGGAGCTGTTTTTT. This sequence encodes CATREYRTGELFF. The V gene is TRBV6-2 or TRBV6-3, the J gene TRBJ2-2; D might be TRBD1 or TRBD2, each matching 5 bases. V was trimmed by 10 bases and J by 5 bases, leaving 14 bases between them. From germline, CDR1 is MNHEY and CDR2 SVGEGT. The CDR3 spans 13 residues.

This clonotype was seen only a few times. The chain links TRBV18 to TRBJ1-2; D gene ambiguous. V lost 6 bases to trimming and J lost 8 bases, with 19 bases between them. The CDR3 loop spans 14 amino acids. Germline CDR1 and CDR2: KGHSH and LQKENI. CDR3 in amino acids: CASSPDGPSLGYTF. The CDR3 DNA sequence: TGTGCCAGCTCTCCTGACGGACCGTCGCTGGGCTACACCTTC.

This clonotype turned up a few times. The chain carries TRBV6-2 or TRBV6-3 and TRBJ1-5; 12 positions match TRBD1. The CDR3 runs 18 residues. The ends lost 4 bases at V and 3 bases at J; junction bases unmatched: 10. Germline CDR1 and CDR2: MNHEY and SVGEGT. CDR3 region: CASSFDAGTGGLNQPQHF. The CDR3 DNA reads as TGTGCCAGCAGTTTTGACGCCGGGACAGGGGGCCTCAATCAGCCCCAGCATTTT.

By share, this clonotype ranks as medium-sized. This rearrangement joins TRBV10-3 to TRBJ2-2; 7 bases agree with TRBD2. Germline CDR1 ENHRY, CDR2 SYGVKD. With 0 bases clipped from V and 11 bases from J, the junction kept 3 bases outside the gene matches. The length of the CDR3 is 13 residues. The CDR3 nucleotides read TGTGCCATCAGTGAGTCAGGGAGGGATGAGCTGTTTTTT. Encoded protein: CAISESGRDELFF.

This clonotype occurred a few times. This rearrangement joins TRBV6-2 or TRBV6-3 to TRBJ2-7; 7 bases are shared with TRBD2. Germline V gene data show CDR1 as MNHEY and CDR2 as SVGEGT. There are 17 residues in the CDR3. Trimming cost V 4 bases and J 0 bases; bases outside gene matches: 12. Here the CDR3 DNA reads TGTGCCAGCAGTTTCTTAAGGGAAGCGGGGAGCTCCTACGAGCAGTACTTC. Its translation is CASSFLREAGSSYEQYF.

V and J are TRBV5-4 and TRBJ2-5; TRBD1 matches at 7 bases. With 2 bases clipped from V and 1 base from J, the junction kept 2 bases outside the gene matches. The CDR3 is 14 residues long. Germline V gives CDR1 SGHNT, CDR2 YYREEE (reference sequence). The DNA for the CDR3 is TGTGCCAGCAGCTTCGACAGGGCCCAAGAGACCCAGTACTTC. Its protein is CASSFDRAQETQYF. Full variable domain (outside the CDR3, taken from reference TRBV5-4 and TRBJ2-5): ETGVTQSPTHLIKTRGQQVTLRCSSQSGHNTVSWYQQALGQGPQFIFQYYREEENGRGNFPPRFSGLQFPNYSSELNVNALELDDSALYLCASSFDRAQETQYFGPGTRLLVL.

In its sample, this clonotype was seen many times. This chain joins TRBV6-1 and TRBJ2-7; TRBD1 matches 11 bases. This CDR3 contains 14 residues. Per germline, CDR1 MNHNS and CDR2 SASEGT. The ends lost 8 bases at V and 6 bases at J; junction bases unmatched: 9. The CDR3 sequence is CASVLWTGGPEQYF. Written as DNA, the CDR3 is TGTGCCAGCGTCCTGTGGACAGGGGGCCCCGAGCAGTACTTC.

This chain joins TRBV27 and TRBJ2-3, with 10 bases aligning to TRBD2. CDR1 is MNHEY and CDR2 is SMNVEV in the germline V gene (reference sequence). The CDR3 sequence is 20 residues long. V shed 4 bases, J shed 5 bases, and the junction held 21 bases outside the gene matches. This chain's CDR3 is CASSSIPPRAGGVSRDTQYF. The CDR3 nucleotides are TGTGCCAGCAGTTCGATCCCCCCTCGAGCGGGGGGGGTTTCGAGAGATACGCAGTATTTT.

In this sample, this clonotype turned up a few times. This chain connects TRBV5-1 to TRBJ1-4; D is perhaps TRBD1 (6 bases). Germline-derived CDR1 and CDR2 are SGHRS and YFSETQ. The ends were cut back, 2 bases at V and 3 bases at J, with 14 bases in the middle. The length of the CDR3 is 16 residues. DNA of the CDR3: TGCGCCAGCAGCTTTAGTGGGGGGGCTGCTAATGAAAAACTGTTTTTT. Amino acids: CASSFSGGAANEKLFF.

This clonotype counts as medium-sized (0.01 to 0.1%). The chain combines TRBV27 with TRBJ2-2, with D perhaps matching TRBD1 (5 bases). The CDR3 loop spans 13 amino acids. Trimming took 2 bases from V and 6 from J, leaving 7 bases between them. Germline-derived CDR1 and CDR2 are MNHEY and SMNVEV (reference sequence). The CDR3, as DNA: TGTGCCAGCAGTTTAAGGGGCGCCGGGGAGCTGTTTTTT. Protein product: CASSLRGAGELFF.

The V and J genes are TRBV7-2 and TRBJ2-3; D is uncertain. This CDR3 has 14 amino acids. The V gene's germline CDR1 is SGHTA and CDR2 FQGNSA. Trimming took off 1 base at V and 1 base at J, with 6 bases between the two ends. CDR3 loop: CASSLESGTDTQYF. Written as DNA, the CDR3 is TGTGCCAGCAGCTTAGAAAGCGGCACAGATACGCAGTATTTT. The full variable domain, with the rest looked up from reference TRBV7-2 and TRBJ2-3, is GAGVSQSPSNKVTEKGKDVELRCDPISGHTALYWYRQSLGQGLEFLIYFQGNSAPDKSGLPSDRFSAERTGGSVSTLTIQRTQQEDSAVYLCASSLESGTDTQYFGPGTRLTVL.

In this sample, this clonotype turned up many times. V usage is TRBV7-6 and J usage is TRBJ2-1; TRBD2 is a possible D gene (7 bases). With 0 bases removed from V and 2 bases from J, the gap between germline ends came to 11 bases. The germline CDR1 and CDR2 sequences are SGHVS and FNYEAQ. This CDR3 spans 16 amino acids. The CDR3 is CASSLAWGGAYNEQFF. Here the CDR3 DNA reads TGTGCCAGCAGCTTAGCGTGGGGGGGCGCCTACAATGAGCAGTTCTTC.

This clonotype has just a few counts. The rearrangement joins TRBV20-1 to TRBJ2-1; tentatively, D is TRBD2 (5 bases). In germline, CDR1 is DFQATT, CDR2 SNEGSKA (reference sequence). V lost 6 bases, J lost 10 bases, and 16 bases lay in between. The CDR3 has 12 amino acids. The CDR3 DNA reads as TGCAGTGCCGGGGTCCCACCCAGAGAGCAGTTCTTC. Translated: CSAGVPPREQFF.

J is TRBJ2-7 and V is TRBV20-1, with D perhaps assigned TRBD1 or TRBD2 (5 bases each). V dropped 5 bases and J dropped 5 bases, with 22 bases sitting between them. The CDR3 covers 15 residues. Germline assignment: CDR1 DFQATT and CDR2 SNEGSKA (reference sequence). The CDR3: CSARDLIAGLDEQYF. DNA of the CDR3: TGCAGTGCTCGGGACCTAATAGCCGGGCTCGACGAGCAGTACTTC.

This clonotype showed up just a few times. The V and J genes are TRBV6-2 or TRBV6-3 and TRBJ2-5; no firm D call. Trimming left V 6 bases short and J 5 bases short, with 13 bases between. The CDR3 is 13 residues long. CDR1 is MNHEY, CDR2 SVGEGT, per germline. CDR3 protein: CASSPPDRETQYF. The DNA for the CDR3 is TGTGCCAGCAGCCCGCCCGATCGGGAGACCCAGTACTTC.

Remarks on this clonotype: A much larger clone differs from this one at a single base, so this may be a read error. The rearrangement links TRBV6-5 to TRBJ1-6, with 8 nucleotides matching TRBD1. Germline lookup yields CDR1 MNHEY and CDR2 SVGAGI. This CDR3 is 16 amino acids long. Trimming at V came to 4 bases and at J to 10 bases, leaving 12 bases not matched to a gene. For the CDR3, the DNA is TGTGCCAGCAGTTCCAACCCGAGGACAGGGTACTCACCCCTCCACTTT. It encodes CASSSNPRTGYSPLHF.

In regard to this clonotype: This is likely a read error, given that the CDR3 carries no conserved phenylalanine or tryptophan at its end. The J gene is TRBJ1-1, the V gene TRBV27, with 7 bases identical to TRBD1. The CDR3 has 16 residues. Germline CDR1 is MNHEY and CDR2 is SMNVEV (reference sequence). J lost 3 bases, V lost 5 bases, and 12 bases had no gene match. The CDR3 nucleotides read TGTGCCAGCAGTATTACCACTGACAGGGTTGACACTGAAGCTTTCTTA. Amino acid sequence: CASSITTDRVDTEAFL.

This clonotype is medium-sized. V gene TRBV19 combines with J gene TRBJ2-3; TRBD2 matches 10 bases. The CDR3 extends over 15 amino acids. Trimming took 1 base from V and 6 from J; bases not matched to a gene: 4. Germline V gene data show CDR1 as LNHDA and CDR2 as SQIVND (reference sequence). Here the CDR3 reads CASSIGSGGEDTQYF. CDR3 DNA: TGTGCCAGTAGTATAGGAAGCGGGGGGGAGGATACGCAGTATTTT.

This clonotype occurred once. The J gene is TRBJ1-4, the V gene TRBV14; D uncertain. The germline V gene encodes CDR1 SGHDN and CDR2 FVKESK. The CDR3 has 14 amino acids. V gave up 0 bases and J gave up 10 bases, with 12 bases separating them. The DNA for the CDR3 is TGTGCCAGCAGCCAAGATTTCAGGTTCGGAAAACTGTTTTTT. This sequence encodes CASSQDFRFGKLFF.

In this sample, this clonotype turned up many times. V gene TRBV6-6 combines with J gene TRBJ1-6; no reliable D call. The CDR3 consists of 14 residues. With 2 bases removed from V and 7 bases from J, the gap between germline ends came to 9 bases. Germline V gene lookup returns CDR1 MNHNY and CDR2 SVGAGI (reference sequence). The CDR3 DNA follows: TGTGCCAGCAGTTACGCGGAAGTAAATTCACCCCTCCACTTT. Its translation: CASSYAEVNSPLHF.

This clonotype showed up just a few times. DNA for the CDR3: TGTGCCAGCAGCCCGGGACAGCTTCTTATGGGTGGCTACACCTTC. Amino acids: CASSPGQLLMGGYTF. The rearrangement uses TRBV6-5 and TRBJ1-2; 7 bases align to TRBD1. This CDR3 is 15 amino acids long. The germline V gene encodes CDR1 MNHEY and CDR2 SVGAGI. V lost 6 bases and J lost 7; bases outside the gene matches: 14.

This chain joins TRBV6-4 and TRBJ2-1; TRBD1 agrees at 11 bases. The CDR3 runs to 15 residues. Per germline, CDR1 MRHNA and CDR2 SNTAGT. V dropped 3 bases and J dropped 6; count of bases not matched to a gene: 4. The chain's CDR3 is CASSETGTGGNEQFF. The CDR3 region has the DNA TGTGCCAGCAGTGAGACGGGGACAGGGGGCAATGAGCAGTTCTTC.

This clonotype is categorized as medium-sized. The chain carries TRBV6-2 or TRBV6-3 and TRBJ2-1; 10 bases are a match to TRBD2. This CDR3 spans 15 amino acids. Looked up from germline, CDR1 is MNHEY and CDR2 is SVGEGT. After removal of 6 bases from V and 2 bases from J, the junction contained 4 bases not matched to a gene. The CDR3 region is CASRLSGGPYNEQFF. The CDR3 bases are TGTGCCAGCAGACTTAGCGGGGGGCCCTACAATGAGCAGTTCTTC.

This clonotype appeared many times. The chain combines TRBV5-5 with TRBJ2-2, with D perhaps matching TRBD2 (5 bases). The CDR3 covers 16 residues. Trimming stripped 2 bases from V and 3 bases from J, with 14 bases between. CDR1 SGHKS and CDR2 YYEKEE come from the germline V gene (reference sequence). The CDR3 loop is CASSFEGGADTGELFF. CDR3 nucleotide sequence: TGTGCCAGCAGCTTCGAGGGTGGTGCCGACACCGGGGAGCTGTTTTTT. The variable domain in full, with the rest retrieved from reference TRBV5-5 and TRBJ2-2, is DAGVTQSPTHLIKTRGQQVTLRCSPISGHKSVSWYQQVLGQGPQFIFQYYEKEERGRGNFPDRFSARQFPNYSSELNVNALLLGDSALYLCASSFEGGADTGELFFGEGSRLTVL.